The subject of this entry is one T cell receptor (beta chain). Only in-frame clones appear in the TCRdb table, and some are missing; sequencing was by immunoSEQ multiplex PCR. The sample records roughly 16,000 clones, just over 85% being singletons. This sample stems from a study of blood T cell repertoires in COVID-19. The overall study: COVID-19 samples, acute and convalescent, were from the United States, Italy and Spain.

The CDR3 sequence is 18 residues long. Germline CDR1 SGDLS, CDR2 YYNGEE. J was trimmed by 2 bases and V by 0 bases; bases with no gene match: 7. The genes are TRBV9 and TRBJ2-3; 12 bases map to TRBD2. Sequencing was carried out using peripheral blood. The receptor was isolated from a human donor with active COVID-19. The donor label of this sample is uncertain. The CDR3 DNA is TGTGCCAGCAGCGTAGGCGTCCTAGCGGGGGGGCCCACAGATACGCAGTATTTT. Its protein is CASSVGVLAGGPTDTQYF.